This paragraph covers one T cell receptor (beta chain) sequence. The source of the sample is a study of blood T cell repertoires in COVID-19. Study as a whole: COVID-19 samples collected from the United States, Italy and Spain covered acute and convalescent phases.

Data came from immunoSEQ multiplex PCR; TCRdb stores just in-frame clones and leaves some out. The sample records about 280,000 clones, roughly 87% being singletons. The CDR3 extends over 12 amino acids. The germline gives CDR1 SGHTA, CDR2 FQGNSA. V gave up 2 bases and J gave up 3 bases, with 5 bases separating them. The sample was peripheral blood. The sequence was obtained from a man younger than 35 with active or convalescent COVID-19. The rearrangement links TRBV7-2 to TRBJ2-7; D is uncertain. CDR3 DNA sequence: TGTGCCAGCAGCTTAACGGGCTACGAGCAGTACTTC. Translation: CASSLTGYEQYF.